This T cell receptor beta chain is drawn from a study of OX40 agonist ivuxolimab in advanced cancers. Context from the whole study: Ivuxolimab was an agonistic, fully human IgG2 monoclonal antibody directed against OX40 (CD134), a costimulatory receptor. Intravenous ivuxolimab was administered to patients every 2 weeks at six dose levels: 0.01, 0.1, 0.3, 1.5, 3 and 10 mg/kg. Of the roughly 54 dose-escalation patients, hepatocellular carcinoma was present in roughly 19, melanoma in roughly 15, renal cell carcinoma in 9 and head and neck cancer in 9. In the dose-escalation cohort, nearly 85% of patients were male, and the mean age was 60 years with a range of about 20 to 80. Prior anti-PD-1, anti-PD-L1 or anti-CTLA-4 therapy was permitted, and 40% of dose-escalation patients had received checkpoint inhibitors. Partial responses occurred in three dose-escalation patients, of whom one had hepatocellular carcinoma and two had cutaneous melanoma. Peripheral TCRbeta sequencing aimed to test whether ivuxolimab altered TCR sequence diversity and caused clonal T-cell expansion. The monotherapy dose-escalation portion (N ≈ 52 patients) of the phase I ivuxolimab trial is reported in the paper.

Worth noting for this clone: Its antigen is currently not known. No base-level quality is on record; no much larger clone is a single base apart.

CDR1 and CDR2 were assigned from the germline V gene as SGHAT and FQNNGV. Reading from cysteine to phenylalanine, the CDR3 counts 14 amino acids. Only the CDR3 portion is preserved as DNA: 42 bases, with reading frame beginning at the first base. Trimming leaves V shorter by 5 bases and J shorter by 5 bases, with the junction holding 8 bases beyond the gene matches. Patients with a history of autoimmune disease or receiving systemic immunosuppression were excluded from the trial. Peripheral blood for TCR sequencing was drawn from every dose cohort at baseline, at cycle 4 day 1 and at cycle 7 day 1. The samples were taken from a phase I, first-in-human, multicenter, open-label dose-escalation trial of ivuxolimab. Adults with locally advanced or metastatic melanoma, renal cell, hepatocellular, or head and neck squamous cell carcinoma were enrolled in the trial. Before TCR sequencing, CD4+ T cells and CD8+ T cells from peripheral blood were sorted into separate populations.

Genomic DNA was extracted from sorted cells for sequencing of the TCRbeta CDR3 region. TCRbeta CDR3 regions were sequenced using the immunoSEQ Assay. TCRdb retrieved this table from immuneACCESS and kept in-frame rearrangements only. Not all clones are present; in checked studies, unresolved V genes account for under half, and no reason is known for the remainder. The sample table records tens of thousands of clones; over 75% of these occur just once. 3.5% to 5% of the sample is in the top ten clones. Overall results and qualifications from the work: In the 0.1-3.0 mg/kg groups, partial responders had among the lowest normalized peripheral clonal expansion, particularly in CD8+ T cells. On average, CD8+ T cells showed more expanded clones than CD4+ T cells after ivuxolimab. The antigen specificity of the peripheral T cells that underwent clonal expansion was not determined. At doses of 0.1 to 3.0 mg/kg, clonal expansion of both CD4+ and CD8+ blood T cells was observed from baseline to week 6. Low levels of normalized T-cell clonal expansion were also seen in some patients who did not respond.

The source is an adult with an advanced solid tumor such as melanoma, head and neck, liver or kidney cancer. The specimen comprised CD4+ or CD8+ T cells sorted from blood, sampled in a trial of the OX40 agonist ivuxolimab. This chain joins TRBV11-2 to TRBJ2-5; 7 bases in between match TRBD1. The nucleotides are TGTGCCAGCAGCCCGGGACAGCGTGGGGAGACCCAGTACTTC. This codes for CASSPGQRGETQYF.